One TCR beta chain is described in this entry. What it recognizes is unknown. The sample belongs to a study of regulatory and conventional T cells in RAG deficiency. Notes on the study in general: Omenn patients showed >90% Treg-Tconv overlap and shorter CDR3 lengths.

The germline V gene has CDR1 LNHNV and CDR2 YYDKDF (reference sequence). This CDR3 region has 16 residues. V was clipped by 4 bases and J by 5 bases; unmatched bases: 10. Clones were read by immunoSEQ multiplex PCR, and TCRdb kept only the in-frame ones, dropping some. The sample shows approximately 8,100 clones, 70% to 90% of them seen only once. In addition, the sample was reused for a study of regulatory T cells. This second study notes: Primers: 52 TRBV forward and 13 TRBJ reverse.

The specimen was CD8+ T cells sorted from blood. J is TRBJ2-1 and V is TRBV15; 8 positions agree with TRBD2. The TCR was taken from a human donor in good health. CDR3 nucleotides: TGTGCCACCAGCAATGCTCAGCGGGGACTAGACAATGAGCAGTTCTTC. It is translated as CATSNAQRGLDNEQFF.